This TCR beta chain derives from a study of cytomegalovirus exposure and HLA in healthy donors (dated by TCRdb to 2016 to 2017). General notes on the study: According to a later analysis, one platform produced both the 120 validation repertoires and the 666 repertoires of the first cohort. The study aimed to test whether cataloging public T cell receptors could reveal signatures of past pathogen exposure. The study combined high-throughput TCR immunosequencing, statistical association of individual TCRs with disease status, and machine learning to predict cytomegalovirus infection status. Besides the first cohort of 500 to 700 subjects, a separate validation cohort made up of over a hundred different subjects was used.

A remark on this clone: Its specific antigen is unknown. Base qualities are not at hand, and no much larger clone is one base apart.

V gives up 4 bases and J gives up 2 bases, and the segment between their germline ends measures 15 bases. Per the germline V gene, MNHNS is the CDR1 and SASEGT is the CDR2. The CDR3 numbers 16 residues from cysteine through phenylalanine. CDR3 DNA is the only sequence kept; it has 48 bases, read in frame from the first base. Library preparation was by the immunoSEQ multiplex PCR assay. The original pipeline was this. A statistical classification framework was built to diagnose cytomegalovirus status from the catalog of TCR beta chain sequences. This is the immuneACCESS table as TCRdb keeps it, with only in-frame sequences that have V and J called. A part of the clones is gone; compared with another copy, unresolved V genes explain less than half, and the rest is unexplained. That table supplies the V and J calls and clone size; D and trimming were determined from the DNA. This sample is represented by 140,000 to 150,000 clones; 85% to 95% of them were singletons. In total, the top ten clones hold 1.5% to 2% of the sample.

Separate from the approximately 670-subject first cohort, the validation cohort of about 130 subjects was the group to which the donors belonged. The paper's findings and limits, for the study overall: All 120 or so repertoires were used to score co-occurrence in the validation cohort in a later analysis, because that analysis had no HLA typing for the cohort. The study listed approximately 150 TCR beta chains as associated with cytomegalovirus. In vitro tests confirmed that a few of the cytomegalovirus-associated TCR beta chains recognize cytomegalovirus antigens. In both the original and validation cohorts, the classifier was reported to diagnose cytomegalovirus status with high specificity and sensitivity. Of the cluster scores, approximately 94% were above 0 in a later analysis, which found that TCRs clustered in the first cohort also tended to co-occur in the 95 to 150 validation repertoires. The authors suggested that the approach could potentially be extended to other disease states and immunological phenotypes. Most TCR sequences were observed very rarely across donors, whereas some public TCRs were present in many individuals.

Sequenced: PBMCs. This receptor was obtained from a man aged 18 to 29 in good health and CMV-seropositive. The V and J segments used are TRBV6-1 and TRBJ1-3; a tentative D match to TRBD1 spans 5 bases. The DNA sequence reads TGTGCCAGCAGTGCAGGGCGACGGTTTACTGGAAACACCATATATTTT. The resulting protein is CASSAGRRFTGNTIYF.